The clone carrying this T cell receptor (beta chain) was detected many times. These data are taken from a study of T cells in Graves' hyperthyroidism and ophthalmopathy. The V and J ends lost 5 bases and 6 bases respectively, with 15 bases between them. Per germline, CDR1 GTSNPN and CDR2 SVGIG (reference sequence). The CDR3 extends over 13 amino acids. There were TCR beta CDR3 regions amplified from RNA transcripts. Using the HTBI primer set, a first-round RT-PCR was run on the TCR CDR3. Each CDR3 protein is one row after TCRdb ran MiXCR on the multiplex PCR reads. The data show a few hundred thousand distinct CDR3 sequences, with under 15% seen just once and less than 35% held by the top ten.

Sequencing was performed on blood. This TCR was sampled from a woman in her 30s with Graves' hyperthyroidism. The gene calls are TRBV30 and TRBJ2-3; TRBD1 might be the D (6 bases). The CDR3, as DNA: TGTGCCTGGTCAGGGGTCGCTCGGGATACGCAGTATTTT. It encodes CAWSGVARDTQYF.